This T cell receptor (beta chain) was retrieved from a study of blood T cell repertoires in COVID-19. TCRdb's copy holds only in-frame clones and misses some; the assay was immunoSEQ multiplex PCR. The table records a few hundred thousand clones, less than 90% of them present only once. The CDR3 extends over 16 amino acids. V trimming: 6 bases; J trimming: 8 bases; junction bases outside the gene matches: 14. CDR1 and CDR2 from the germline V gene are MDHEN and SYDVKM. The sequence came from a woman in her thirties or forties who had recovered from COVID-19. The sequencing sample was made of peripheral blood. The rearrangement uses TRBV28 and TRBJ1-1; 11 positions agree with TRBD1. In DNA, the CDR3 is TGTGCCAGCAGAACCACAGTTCGCGGGACAGGGGGAGAAGCTTTCTTT. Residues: CASRTTVRGTGGEAFF.